The rows below give T cell receptor beta chains drawn from one sample of a study of cytomegalovirus exposure and HLA in healthy donors. The table came from immunoSEQ multiplex PCR; TCRdb's copy has only in-frame clones and leaves some out. The sample records over 85,000 clones, about four fifths being singletons. Sequencing was performed on PBMCs. Source of these receptors: a woman under 30 in good health and CMV-seropositive. Both conserved end residues are part of each CDR3. D genes are given only for firm matches. Not all rows give a size; the values are once, few, many and, for expanded clones, a class.

j_call v_call clone_size d_call cdr3_aa cdr3_nt
TRBJ1-2 TRBV5-1 . . CASSQSRDNYGYTF TGCGCCAGCAGCCAGTCCAGGGATAACTATGGCTACACCTTC
TRBJ1-2 TRBV6-1 . TRBD1 CASSELRTGDYGYTF TGTGCCAGCAGTGAACTAAGGACAGGGGACTATGGCTACACCTTC
TRBJ1-4 TRBV7-9 . TRBD1 CASSPKGAAEKLFF TGTGCCAGCAGCCCCAAGGGGGCTGCTGAAAAACTGTTTTTT
TRBJ2-3 TRBV4-3 few TRBD2 CASSQALLGVAGGDTQYF TGCGCCAGCAGCCAAGCCCTACTTGGGGTAGCGGGGGGGGATACGCAGTATTTT
TRBJ2-7 TRBV7-2 . . CASSTGVQAYEQYF TGTGCCAGCTCAACCGGGGTGCAGGCCTACGAGCAGTACTTC
TRBJ2-3 TRBV4-1 . . CASSQPSRETDTQYF TGCGCCAGCAGCCAACCCAGTCGGGAGACGGATACGCAGTATTTT
TRBJ1-3 TRBV9 once . CASSLNEGNGNTIYF TGTGCCAGCAGCCTTAATGAGGGTAACGGAAACACCATATATTTT
TRBJ1-1 TRBV11-2 . . CASSLDPPRQGEAFF TGTGCCAGCAGCTTAGATCCTCCCCGGCAGGGGGAAGCTTTCTTT
TRBJ2-1 TRBV6-1 once TRBD1 CASSEAGTGGWSEQFF TGTGCCAGCAGTGAAGCGGGGACAGGGGGTTGGAGTGAGCAGTTCTTC
TRBJ2-1 TRBV5-6 . . CASSSAQGLSSYNEQFF TGTGCCAGCAGCTCGGCCCAGGGCCTTAGCTCCTACAATGAGCAGTTCTTC
TRBJ2-1 TRBV5-8 . . CASSLEFAWGRMSYNEQFF TGTGCCAGCAGCTTGGAGTTTGCTTGGGGGCGGATGTCCTACAATGAGCAGTTCTTC
TRBJ1-2 TRBV30 . . CAWSVPVANYGYTF TGTGCCTGGAGTGTCCCGGTCGCTAACTATGGCTACACCTTC
TRBJ2-3 TRBV4-1 . . CASSQATVPDTQYF TGCGCCAGCAGCCAGGCGACAGTGCCAGATACGCAGTATTTT
TRBJ2-7 TRBV6-6 . TRBD1 CASSQDRGRLYEQYF TGTGCCAGCAGTCAAGACAGGGGAAGGCTCTACGAGCAGTACTTC
TRBJ1-4 TRBV28 . TRBD1 CASSPWGDRRSTNEKLFF TGTGCCAGCAGTCCTTGGGGGGACAGGAGATCAACTAATGAAAAACTGTTTTTT
TRBJ1-5 TRBV28 once . CASSPPSYQPQHF TGTGCCAGCAGTCCCCCATCCTACCAGCCCCAGCATTTT
TRBJ1-5 TRBV6-5 . . CASSYGGNQPQHF TGTGCCAGCAGTTACGGCGGGAATCAGCCCCAGCATTTT
TRBJ1-2 TRBV6-5 . TRBD1 CASSYTGTDNYGYTF TGTGCCAGCAGTTACACCGGGACAGATAACTATGGCTACACCTTC
TRBJ2-1 TRBV7-2 . TRBD2 CASSLEASGGADEQFF TGTGCCAGCAGCTTAGAAGCTAGCGGGGGGGCGGATGAGCAGTTCTTC
TRBJ2-7 TRBV21-1 few . CASSKLESGGVSYEQYF TGTGCCAGCAGCAAATTGGAAAGCGGGGGTGTGTCCTACGAGCAGTACTTC
TRBJ1-5 TRBV28 . . CASSLGQAVYSNQPQHF TGTGCCAGCAGTTTAGGCCAGGCAGTCTATAGCAATCAGCCCCAGCATTTT
TRBJ2-5 TRBV28 . TRBD1 CASSSPTRGHETQYF TGTGCCAGCAGTTCCCCCACGAGGGGGCATGAGACCCAGTACTTC
TRBJ2-1 TRBV9 . TRBD2 CASSVGGGSSYNEQFF TGTGCCAGCAGCGTAGGCGGGGGGTCCTCCTACAATGAGCAGTTCTTC
TRBJ2-6 TRBV5-6 . . CASSLSGTGANVLTF TGTGCCAGCAGCTTGAGCGGTACTGGGGCCAACGTCCTGACTTTC
TRBJ1-1 TRBV10-2 . . CASSLSGGSTEAFF TGCGCCAGCAGTTTATCGGGTGGGAGCACTGAAGCTTTCTTT
TRBJ2-7 TRBV19 . . CASKKGHSSSYEQYF TGTGCCAGTAAAAAGGGGCACTCGAGCTCCTACGAGCAGTACTTC
TRBJ2-1 TRBV29-1 . TRBD1 CSVEGQGATFF TGCAGCGTTGAGGGACAGGGGGCTACATTCTTC
TRBJ1-6 TRBV28 . . CASRGQFYERGGDSPLHF TGTGCCAGCAGAGGACAGTTTTACGAAAGGGGTGGGGATTCACCCCTCCACTTT
TRBJ1-3 TRBV28 . TRBD1 CASSYHRGGTGNTIYF TGTGCCAGCAGTTACCACAGGGGGGGTACTGGAAACACCATATATTTT
TRBJ2-1 TRBV28 . TRBD1 CASSSTGVGSEQFF TGTGCCAGCAGTTCGACAGGGGTAGGTAGTGAGCAGTTCTTC
TRBJ2-3 TRBV7-9 . TRBD2 CASSLSAGLGHDTQYF TGTGCCAGCAGCTTATCAGCGGGACTAGGCCACGATACGCAGTATTTT